These 13 T cell receptor beta chains came from one sample sequenced in a study of T cell responses to AZD1222 COVID-19 vaccine. Profiling relied on immunoSEQ multiplex PCR, and the TCRdb table lists in-frame clones only, not all of them. The data contain fewer than 200,000 clones, 88% of them singletons. This specimen was peripheral blood, taken 28 days after the second AZD1222 dose. The origin of the receptors is an adult who received the AZD1222 COVID-19 vaccine.

J is TRBJ1-2 and V is TRBV9; D uncertain. Germline assignment: CDR1 SGDLS and CDR2 YYNGEE. Trimming stripped 0 bases from V and 5 bases from J, with 8 bases between. The CDR3 loop spans 13 amino acids. The CDR3 DNA is TGTGCCAGCAGCGTAGATGAGGAATATGGCTACACCTTC. Translation gives CASSVDEEYGYTF. Drawing the rest from reference TRBV9 and TRBJ1-2, the complete variable domain is DSGVTQTPKHLITATGQRVTLRCSPRSGDLSVYWYQQSLDQGLQFLIQYYNGEERAKGNILERFSAQQFPDLHSELNLSSLELGDSALYFCASSVDEEYGYTFGSGTRLTVV.

The table lists this clone with many counts. This rearrangement joins TRBV18 to TRBJ1-2; perhaps TRBD1 as D (5 bases). The germline gives CDR1 KGHSH, CDR2 LQKENI. V lost 2 bases and J 2 bases, leaving 21 bases between the germline ends. CDR3 length equals 18 residues. The CDR3 DNA reads as TGTGCCAGCTCACCAAACCCCCAGGGAGGGGATGCGAACTATGGCTACACCTTC. It is translated as CASSPNPQGGDANYGYTF.

This chain uses TRBV6-2 or TRBV6-3 with TRBJ1-1; D not resolved. CDR3 length: 13 residues. Trimming took off 1 base at V and 6 bases at J, with 9 bases between the two ends. The germline V gene encodes CDR1 MNHEY and CDR2 SVGEGT. The CDR3 here is CASSYLIQAEAFF. The CDR3 DNA reads TGTGCCAGCAGTTACTTGATCCAGGCTGAAGCTTTCTTT.

The CDR3 nucleotides are TGTGCCAGCTCACCATCCGCCCAGGGGGGAAACACCATATATTTT. Amino acids: CASSPSAQGGNTIYF. The V gene is TRBV18, the J gene TRBJ1-3; possibly TRBD1 for D (6 bases). In germline, CDR1 is KGHSH, CDR2 LQKENI. The CDR3 runs to 15 residues. Deletions cut 2 bases from V and 4 bases from J, with 12 bases between.

This clone is a singleton in its sample. The chain joins TRBV6-5 to TRBJ1-1; D possibly corresponds to TRBD1 (5 bases). With 5 bases removed from V and 5 bases from J, the gap between germline ends came to 12 bases. The V gene's germline CDR1 is MNHEY and CDR2 SVGAGI. The CDR3 sequence is 13 residues long. The CDR3 is CASSLGVGTEAFF. The CDR3 coding sequence is TGTGCCAGCAGTCTAGGGGTTGGAACTGAAGCTTTCTTT.

The CDR3 DNA follows: TGTGCCAGCATCCGCCGAAGGATGGAAAAAACTGAAGCTTTCTTT. It codes for CASIRRRMEKTEAFF. The chain recombines TRBV6-5 with TRBJ1-1, with D unresolved. V lost 7 bases to trimming and J lost 5 bases, with 20 bases between them. Per germline, CDR1 MNHEY and CDR2 SVGAGI. The CDR3 loop spans 15 amino acids.

The CDR3 nucleotides read TGCGCCAGCAGTCAGCGGACAGGGAGGAGGACTGAAGCTTTCTTT. Protein sequence: CASSQRTGRRTEAFF. This rearrangement joins TRBV10-1 to TRBJ1-1, with 8 bases fitting TRBD1. Germline-derived CDR1 and CDR2 are WNHNN and SYGVQD (reference sequence). CDR3 length: 15 residues. The V gene end was trimmed by 5 bases and the J gene end by 5 bases; junction bases not matched to a gene: 10.

The rearrangement links TRBV30 to TRBJ2-2, with D maybe TRBD1 (5 bases). Trimming stripped 0 bases from V and 6 bases from J, with 11 bases between. Germline CDR1 is GTSNPN and CDR2 is SVGIG (reference sequence). The CDR3 sequence is 14 residues long. Here the CDR3 DNA reads TGTGCCTGGAGTGTTAAAGGGGATCCCGGGGAGCTGTTTTTT. Residues: CAWSVKGDPGELFF.

The chain joins TRBV7-2 to TRBJ1-2, with TRBD1 matching 10 bases. CDR1 and CDR2 (germline): SGHTA, FQGNSA. The CDR3 contains 15 residues. Trimming cost V 0 bases and J 8 bases; bases outside gene matches: 6. This chain's CDR3 is CASSLAGQGGRGYTF. As DNA, the CDR3 is TGTGCCAGCAGCTTAGCTGGACAGGGGGGACGGGGCTACACCTTC.

The chain links TRBV2 to TRBJ2-7; possible D gene TRBD2, 5 bases. The V gene lost 4 bases and the J gene lost 3 bases, with 10 bases spanning the gap. Germline V lookup: CDR1 SNHLY, CDR2 FYNNEI. The CDR3 spans 13 residues. The CDR3 DNA sequence: TGTGCCAGCAGTGTAAGGGAGTTCTACGAGCAGTACTTC. Its translation is CASSVREFYEQYF. The variable domain in full, with the rest retrieved from reference TRBV2 and TRBJ2-7, is EPEVTQTPSHQVTQMGQEVILRCVPISNHLYFYWYRQILGQKVEFLVSFYNNEISEKSEIFDDQFSVERPDGSNFTLKIRSTKLEDSAMYFCASSVREFYEQYFGPGTRLTVT.

This chain joins TRBV30 and TRBJ2-7; D gene unclear. Germline V CDR1 and CDR2: GTSNPN, SVGIG (reference sequence). This CDR3 comprises 13 residues. V lost 0 bases and J lost 5, with 11 bases in between. CDR3: CAWSVAGRNEQYF. CDR3 DNA sequence: TGTGCCTGGAGTGTCGCAGGTAGAAACGAGCAGTACTTC.

The chain employs TRBV5-1 and TRBJ2-3, with 11 bases lining up with TRBD2. This CDR3 is 15 amino acids long. V gave up 4 bases and J gave up 4 bases; unmatched junction bases: 5. Per the germline V gene, CDR1 is SGHRS and CDR2 is YFSETQ. DNA of the CDR3: TGCGCCAGCAGCAAGACTAGCGGGGAGGCAGATACGCAGTATTTT. It translates to CASSKTSGEADTQYF.

The chain uses TRBV4-2 and TRBJ2-1; D is uncertain. Germline V gene data show CDR1 as LGHNA and CDR2 as YNFKEQ. The CDR3 covers 12 residues. V was shortened by 0 bases and J by 5 bases, with 2 bases between the two germline ends. The CDR3 protein is CASSQDNNEQFF. The DNA of the CDR3 is TGTGCCAGCAGCCAAGATAACAATGAGCAGTTCTTC.